This T cell receptor (beta chain) was captured by sequencing in a study of T cells in Graves' hyperthyroidism and ophthalmopathy. TCR beta CDR3 region amplification was performed from RNA transcripts. RT-PCR in the first round (using the HTBI primer set) targeted the TCR CDR3. One entry per CDR3 protein results from TCRdb running MiXCR on the multiplex PCR reads. The sample includes over 350,000 distinct CDR3 sequences, about an eighth of them seen just once. The CDR3 sequence is 17 residues long. V lost 1 base, J lost 4 bases, and 4 bases stayed unmatched. Per germline, CDR1 SGDLS and CDR2 YYNGEE. The clonotype was recovered from a man aged 45 to 65 with Graves' ophthalmopathy. The chain carries TRBV9 and TRBJ2-6; 11 bases match TRBD2. The source material was blood. Written as DNA, the CDR3 is TGTGCCAGCAGCGTACTTAGCGGGAGGGCCGGGGCCAACGTCCTGACTTTC. Translated: CASSVLSGRAGANVLTF.